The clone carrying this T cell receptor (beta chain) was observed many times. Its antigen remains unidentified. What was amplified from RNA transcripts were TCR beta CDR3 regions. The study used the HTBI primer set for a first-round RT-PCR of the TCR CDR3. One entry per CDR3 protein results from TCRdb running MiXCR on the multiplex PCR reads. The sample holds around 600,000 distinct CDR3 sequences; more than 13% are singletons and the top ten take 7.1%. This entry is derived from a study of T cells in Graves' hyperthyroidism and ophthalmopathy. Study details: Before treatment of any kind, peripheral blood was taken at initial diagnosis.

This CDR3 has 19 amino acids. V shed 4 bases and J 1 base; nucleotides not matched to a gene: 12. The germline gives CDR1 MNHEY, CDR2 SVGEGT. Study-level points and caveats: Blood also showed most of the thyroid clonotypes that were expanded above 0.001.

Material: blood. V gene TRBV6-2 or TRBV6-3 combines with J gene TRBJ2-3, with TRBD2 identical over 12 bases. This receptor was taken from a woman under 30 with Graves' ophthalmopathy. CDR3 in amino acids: CASSFSYLAGGHRTDTQYF. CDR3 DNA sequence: TGTGCCAGCAGTTTCTCCTATCTAGCGGGAGGGCATCGCACAGATACGCAGTATTTT.